This TCR beta chain was identified during a study of blood T cell repertoires in COVID-19. Overall study: The samples span acute and convalescent COVID-19 from the United States, Italy and Spain.

Profiled with immunoSEQ multiplex PCR; TCRdb holds only in-frame clones, not every one. The sample has under 35,000 clones, about 88% seen once; the top ten hold over 11%. The CDR3 is 15 amino acids. V lost 4 bases and J lost 1, with 13 bases in between. CDR1 and CDR2 from the germline V gene are LGHDT and YNNKEL (reference sequence). This sequence joins TRBV3-1 (or the pseudogene TRBV3-2) and TRBJ1-2, with D uncertain. The receptor's source is a human donor with active COVID-19. The donor label of this sample is uncertain. Sequencing was carried out using peripheral blood. The CDR3 region is CASSPQSGSNYGYTF. CDR3 bases: TGTGCCAGCAGCCCCCAATCCGGGAGTAACTATGGCTACACCTTC.